This TCR beta chain emerged from a study of T cells in Graves' hyperthyroidism and ophthalmopathy. Study-wide findings and caveats: For ophthalmopathy, model prediction preceded onset by a median roughly 6.5 months.

The length of the CDR3 is 12 residues. V lost 8 bases and J lost 1, with 8 bases in between. Germline V gene lookup returns CDR1 DFQATT and CDR2 SNEGSKA (reference sequence). On this clonotype: The target antigen is unknown.

TCR beta CDR3 regions were amplified from RNA. An initial round of RT-PCR targeting the TCR CDR3 relied on the HTBI primer set. In TCRdb, the multiplex PCR reads were re-called with MiXCR into one record per CDR3 protein. The data show 350,000 to 400,000 distinct CDR3 sequences, around 20% seen once. This chain joins TRBV20-1 and TRBJ2-2, with D uncertain. The sequence was obtained from a man aged 18-30 years with Graves' ophthalmopathy. The specimen sequenced was blood. The CDR3 coding sequence is TGCAGTTCGCAAAAGAACACCGGGGAGCTGTTTTTT. Translation gives CSSQKNTGELFF.